This passage covers 7 T cell receptor beta chains from one sample sequenced in a study of cytomegalovirus exposure and HLA in healthy donors. PCR primers comprised 60 Vbeta and 13 Jbeta primers. Sequenced by immunoSEQ multiplex PCR; TCRdb stores in-frame clones only, minus some. Of roughly 80,000 clones in the sample, 60% to 80% were seen once. Sequencing was performed on PBMCs. The receptors derive from a woman between 40 and 55 years old in good health and CMV-seronegative.

V gene TRBV6-6 combines with J gene TRBJ1-2; TRBD1 might be the D (5 bases). The V end was cut by 2 bases, the J end by 7 bases, with 8 bases between. Germline CDR1 is MNHNY and CDR2 is SVGAGI (reference sequence). CDR3 length: 12 amino acids. CDR3 DNA sequence: TGTGCCAGCAGTTACCCGGGGGGTGGCTACACCTTC. This gives the protein CASSYPGGGYTF.

The chain combines TRBV5-1 with TRBJ2-2; TRBD2 matches 8 bases. Germline CDR1 reads SGHRS; CDR2 reads YFSETQ. Losses at the gene ends were 2 bases for V and 2 bases for J; bases not matched to a gene: 2. CDR3 size: 15 residues. CDR3 coding DNA: TGCGCCAGCAGCTTACTAGCGGTCAACACCGGGGAGCTGTTTTTT. Its translation: CASSLLAVNTGELFF. Full variable domain (remainder filled in from reference TRBV5-1 and TRBJ2-2): KAGVTQTPRYLIKTRGQQVTLSCSPISGHRSVSWYQQTPGQGLQFLFEYFSETQRNKGNFPGRFSGRQFSNSRSEMNVSTLELGDSALYLCASSLLAVNTGELFFGEGSRLTVL.

The V call is TRBV19, the J call TRBJ2-2; 9 bases align to TRBD2. This CDR3 is built from 16 residues. CDR1 and CDR2 from the germline V gene are LNHDA and SQIVND (reference sequence). Losses at the gene ends were 7 bases for V and 4 bases for J; bases not matched to a gene: 10. The CDR3 here is CASTLASGAGTGELFF. Here the CDR3 DNA reads TGTGCCAGTACCCTGGCTAGCGGGGCTGGCACCGGGGAGCTGTTTTTT.

CDR3 residues: CASSLDGLAGGSYEQYF. The CDR3, as DNA: TGCGCCAGCAGCTTGGATGGACTAGCGGGGGGGTCCTACGAGCAGTACTTC. J is TRBJ2-7 and V is TRBV5-1, with TRBD2 matching over 15 bases. The length of the CDR3 is 17 residues. J was trimmed by 1 base and V by 0 bases; bases with no gene match: 2. CDR1 SGHRS and CDR2 YFSETQ come from the germline V gene.

The chain couples TRBV5-1 to TRBJ2-1; perhaps TRBD2 as D (6 bases). The V end was cut by 0 bases, the J end by 6 bases, with 22 bases between. This CDR3 comprises 18 residues. Germline CDR1 and CDR2: SGHRS and YFSETQ. The CDR3 loop is CASSLAGLRMTIGNEQFF. The CDR3 DNA follows: TGCGCCAGCAGCTTGGCCGGACTAAGAATGACCATCGGCAATGAGCAGTTCTTC.

The chain recombines TRBV28 with TRBJ1-5, with 7 nucleotides matching TRBD1. Germline values: CDR1 MDHEN, CDR2 SYDVKM. The CDR3 covers 13 residues. Trimming at V came to 5 bases and at J to 7 bases, leaving 5 bases not matched to a gene. Here the CDR3 reads CASSLTGAQPQHF. The CDR3, as DNA: TGTGCCAGCAGTCTCACAGGGGCCCAGCCCCAGCATTTT.

CDR3 sequence reads: CASSPVAGVETQYF. The CDR3 nucleotides are TGTGCCAGCAGCCCGGTAGCGGGAGTAGAGACCCAGTACTTC. V gene TRBV7-2 combines with J gene TRBJ2-5, with TRBD2 identical over 9 bases. There are 14 residues in the CDR3. In germline, CDR1 is SGHTA, CDR2 FQGNSA. The ends lost 5 bases at V and 4 bases at J; junction bases unmatched: 5.